Listed here are 23 T cell receptor beta chains from one sample, sequenced in a study of T cell responses to AZD1222 COVID-19 vaccine. Here immunoSEQ multiplex PCR was the method, and the copy in TCRdb shows in-frame clones only, minus some. The repertoire holds approximately 77,000 clones, 80% to 95% seen once, with 4.7% in the top ten. Material: peripheral blood, obtained 28 days after the second AZD1222 dose. These receptor sequences come from an adult who received the AZD1222 COVID-19 vaccine.

The chain couples TRBV2 to TRBJ2-6, with 8 bases matching TRBD1. The CDR3 contains 15 residues. Germline V gene data show CDR1 as SNHLY and CDR2 as FYNNEI. V lost 10 bases, J lost 2 bases, and 7 bases stayed unmatched. In DNA form, the CDR3 reads TGTGCCACCCGACAGGGGACCGCTGGGGCCAACGTCCTGACTTTC. Translating gives CATRQGTAGANVLTF. Supplemented by reference TRBV2 and TRBJ2-6, the full variable domain reads EPEVTQTPSHQVTQMGQEVILRCVPISNHLYFYWYRQILGQKVEFLVSFYNNEISEKSEIFDDQFSVERPDGSNFTLKIRSTKLEDSAMYFCATRQGTAGANVLTFGAGSRLTVL.

The rearrangement links TRBV4-3 to TRBJ2-2; the D gene is possibly TRBD1 (5 bases). Germline CDR1 LGHNA, CDR2 YSLEER. CDR3 length: 16 amino acids. V gave up 5 bases and J gave up 1 base, with 14 bases separating them. The CDR3 protein is CASSSLPGMNTGELFF. CDR3 nucleotides: TGCGCCAGCAGCTCACTTCCAGGGATGAACACCGGGGAGCTGTTTTTT.

This sequence joins TRBV28 and TRBJ2-5, with D maybe TRBD2 (5 bases). Germline-derived CDR1 and CDR2 are MDHEN and SYDVKM. V shed 4 bases and J shed 4 bases, with 16 bases lying between them. The CDR3 contains 15 residues. The CDR3 protein is CASSSLLGGAETQYF. CDR3 nucleotide sequence: TGTGCCAGCAGTTCATTACTAGGAGGTGCAGAGACCCAGTACTTC.

The V gene is TRBV30, the J gene TRBJ2-2; 7 bases are a match to TRBD1. Germline trimming cut 0 bases from V and 6 bases from J; bases unmatched to any gene: 7. Germline V gene lookup returns CDR1 GTSNPN and CDR2 SVGIG (reference sequence). The CDR3 has 15 amino acids. The CDR3 DNA reads TGTGCCTGGAGTGTTGAACAGGGGATGGCCGGGGAGCTGTTTTTT. Translation: CAWSVEQGMAGELFF. The entire variable domain, with the rest obtained from reference TRBV30 and TRBJ2-2, is as follows: SQTIHQWPATLVQPVGSPLSLECTVEGTSNPNLYWYRQAAGRGLQLLFYSVGIGQISSEVPQNLSASRPQDRQFILSSKKLLLSDSGFYLCAWSVEQGMAGELFFGEGSRLTVL.

This rearrangement joins TRBV9 to TRBJ1-2; no clear D. In germline, CDR1 is SGDLS, CDR2 YYNGEE. The CDR3 sequence is 15 residues long. Between the trimmed V and J ends, which lost 3 bases and 4 bases, there was a span of 16 bases. The CDR3 DNA is TGTGCCAGCAGCGAAAAGACGGGAAGCATCTATGGCTACACCTTC. Protein: CASSEKTGSIYGYTF.

The chain links TRBV19 to TRBJ1-1; D possibly corresponds to TRBD1 (6 bases). The CDR3 spans 14 residues. Between the trimmed V and J ends, which lost 4 bases and 4 bases, there was a span of 13 bases. The germline V gene encodes CDR1 LNHDA and CDR2 SQIVND (reference sequence). The CDR3 coding sequence is TGTGCCAGTAGTAGGGCGGGGGCGGCCACTGAAGCTTTCTTT. This translates into CASSRAGAATEAFF.

This clone was detected a few times. The V and J genes are TRBV4-1 and TRBJ2-7, with 13 nucleotides matching TRBD2. After removal of 2 bases from V and 2 bases from J, the junction contained 3 bases not matched to a gene. Germline V gives CDR1 MGHRA, CDR2 YSYEKL. This CDR3 contains 16 residues. The chain's CDR3 is CASSQRLAGGTYEQYF. The CDR3 DNA reads TGCGCCAGCAGCCAAAGACTAGCGGGAGGAACCTACGAGCAGTACTTC.

The gene calls are TRBV28 and TRBJ2-2, with no clear D. V was pared by 7 bases and J by 3 bases, with 9 bases between. CDR3 size: 13 residues. Germline V CDR1 and CDR2: MDHEN, SYDVKM. CDR3 loop: CASTLVHTGELFF. The CDR3 bases are TGTGCCAGCACGCTCGTTCACACCGGGGAGCTGTTTTTT. The entire variable domain, with the rest obtained from reference TRBV28 and TRBJ2-2, is as follows: DVKVTQSSRYLVKRTGEKVFLECVQDMDHENMFWYRQDPGLGLRLIYFSYDVKMKEKGDIPEGYSVSREKKERFSLILESASTNQTSMYLCASTLVHTGELFFGEGSRLTVL.

The chain links TRBV4-1 to TRBJ2-6; D is possibly TRBD1 or TRBD2 (6 bases each). Germline assignment: CDR1 MGHRA and CDR2 YSYEKL. Trimming stripped 7 bases from V and 3 bases from J, with 25 bases between. This CDR3 region has 19 residues. The CDR3 loop reads CASTGGSAGVLIGANVLTF. In DNA, the CDR3 is TGCGCCAGCACCGGAGGGTCGGCAGGGGTATTGATTGGGGCCAACGTCCTGACTTTC.

This clone was seen a few times. This chain joins TRBV7-9 and TRBJ2-7; maybe TRBD1 (5 bases). Germline V gene lookup returns CDR1 SEHNR and CDR2 FQNEAQ (reference sequence). V lost 2 bases to trimming and J lost 0 bases, with 20 bases between them. This CDR3 spans 18 amino acids. The CDR3 sequence is CASSLTGPTTAHSYEQYF. CDR3 DNA sequence: TGTGCCAGCAGCTTAACGGGCCCGACGACAGCCCACTCCTACGAGCAGTACTTC. Complete variable domain (other parts from reference TRBV7-9 and TRBJ2-7): DTGVSQNPRHKITKRGQNVTFRCDPISEHNRLYWYRQTLGQGPEFLTYFQNEAQLEKSRLLSDRFSAERPKGSFSTLEIQRTEQGDSAMYLCASSLTGPTTAHSYEQYFGPGTRLTVT.

The V gene is TRBV6-5, the J gene TRBJ2-5, with D possibly matching TRBD1 (5 bases). V lost 5 bases to trimming and J lost 1 base, with 14 bases between them. Looked up from germline, CDR1 is MNHEY and CDR2 is SVGAGI. There are 15 residues in the CDR3. DNA for the CDR3: TGTGCCAGCAGTCAGTGGGGCCGAACCCAAGAGACCCAGTACTTC. Its protein is CASSQWGRTQETQYF.

The V and J genes are TRBV3-1 (or the pseudogene TRBV3-2) and TRBJ1-5; D unresolved. V dropped 4 bases and J dropped 3 bases, with 10 bases sitting between them. Germline V CDR1 and CDR2: LGHDT, YNNKEL (reference sequence). This CDR3 spans 14 amino acids. The CDR3 nucleotides are TGTGCCAGCAGCCCCGGACCGTACAATCAGCCCCAGCATTTT. This gives the protein CASSPGPYNQPQHF.

The V gene is TRBV6-5, the J gene TRBJ2-7, with a weak D call TRBD2 (5 bases). The V gene lost 2 bases and the J gene lost 2 bases, with 10 bases spanning the gap. Germline V lookup: CDR1 MNHEY, CDR2 SVGAGI. This CDR3 is 14 amino acids long. CDR3 sequence: CASSYESGTYEQYF. The CDR3 DNA reads TGTGCCAGCAGTTACGAGTCGGGAACCTACGAGCAGTACTTC.

The chain employs TRBV5-6 and TRBJ1-2; D is possibly TRBD1 (6 bases). V dropped 4 bases and J dropped 4 bases, with 17 bases sitting between them. Germline V gene lookup returns CDR1 SGHDT and CDR2 YYEEEE. CDR3 length equals 15 residues. The CDR3 nucleotides are TGTGCCAGCAGCAAAATAACAGGGCTAGGCTATGGCTACACCTTC. It specifies CASSKITGLGYGYTF.

The rearrangement joins TRBV5-1 to TRBJ1-1; no definite D call. Germline-derived CDR1 and CDR2 are SGHRS and YFSETQ. The CDR3 totals 14 residues. V dropped 2 bases and J dropped 5 bases, with 13 bases sitting between them. CDR3 residues: CASSFAADGTEAFF. CDR3 sequence (DNA): TGCGCCAGCAGCTTTGCCGCCGATGGGACTGAAGCTTTCTTT.

V is TRBV30 and J is TRBJ1-2; TRBD1 might be the D (6 bases). Germline V CDR1 and CDR2: GTSNPN, SVGIG (reference sequence). This CDR3 has 12 amino acids. The CDR3 spells CAYTGRWYGYTF. The CDR3 DNA is TGTGCTTACACAGGGAGGTGGTATGGCTACACCTTC.

The CDR3 DNA is TGTGCTAGTGGTTTGCCAACCGGGACGCCTTACGAGCAGTACTTC. Its translation is CASGLPTGTPYEQYF. The chain is built from TRBV12-5 and TRBJ2-7; D is perhaps TRBD1 or TRBD2 (5 bases each). CDR1 LGHNT and CDR2 FRNRAP come from the germline V gene. V lost 2 bases and J 4 bases, leaving 15 bases between the germline ends. The CDR3 runs 15 residues.

This rearrangement joins TRBV7-9 to TRBJ2-3, with D hard to call. Trimming removed 7 bases at V and 6 bases at J, with 14 bases between. The germline gives CDR1 SEHNR, CDR2 FQNEAQ (reference sequence). This CDR3 region has 13 residues. This chain's CDR3 is CASINRDGDTQYF. The CDR3 coding sequence is TGTGCCAGCATCAACCGCGATGGGGATACGCAGTATTTT. Drawing the rest from reference TRBV7-9 and TRBJ2-3, the complete variable domain is DTGVSQNPRHKITKRGQNVTFRCDPISEHNRLYWYRQTLGQGPEFLTYFQNEAQLEKSRLLSDRFSAERPKGSFSTLEIQRTEQGDSAMYLCASINRDGDTQYFGPGTRLTVL.

The chain links TRBV9 to TRBJ2-5, with D hard to call. Germline V gene sequence: CDR1 SGDLS, CDR2 YYNGEE. CDR3 length: 13 amino acids. V was trimmed by 4 bases and J by 4 bases, leaving 11 bases between them. For the CDR3, the DNA is TGTGCCAGCAGCTGGGGTCAGAGAGAGACCCAGTACTTC. It codes for CASSWGQRETQYF.

The chain combines TRBV7-9 with TRBJ1-5; D is possibly TRBD1 (5 bases). The CDR3 is made up of 17 amino acids. Looked up from germline, CDR1 is SEHNR and CDR2 is FQNEAQ (reference sequence). V was trimmed by 2 bases and J by 4 bases, leaving 18 bases between them. Here the CDR3 DNA reads TGTGCCAGCAGCTTATCTCCCGCGGGGGTCGATAATCAGCCCCAGCATTTT. Translated, it gives CASSLSPAGVDNQPQHF.

The rearrangement links TRBV29-1 to TRBJ1-1; D gene ambiguous. Germline V gene lookup returns CDR1 SQVTM and CDR2 ANQGSEA. This CDR3 is 14 amino acids long. V was pared by 5 bases and J by 3 bases, with 16 bases between. The CDR3 bases are TGCAGCGTTTGTGAAATCACACGGGACACTGAAGCTTTCTTT. Its translation is CSVCEITRDTEAFF.

V is TRBV28 and J is TRBJ1-5; weak D call: TRBD1 (6 bases). Germline V gene sequence: CDR1 MDHEN, CDR2 SYDVKM. The CDR3 has 14 amino acids. Trimming removed 6 bases from V and 4 bases from J, with 13 bases in between. In DNA, the CDR3 is TGTGCCAGCAGGTCAGGGGTGTGGAATCAGCCCCAGCATTTT. Protein sequence: CASRSGVWNQPQHF.

The chain combines TRBV5-1 with TRBJ2-3; 11 bases fit TRBD2. Losses at the gene ends were 4 bases for V and 2 bases for J; bases not matched to a gene: 6. Germline values: CDR1 SGHRS, CDR2 YFSETQ. CDR3 size: 16 residues. CDR3 sequence reads: CASSGASGRSTDTQYF. DNA of the CDR3: TGCGCCAGCAGCGGGGCTAGCGGGAGGTCCACAGATACGCAGTATTTT.